This T cell receptor beta chain came from a study of blood T cell repertoires in COVID-19. As for the study in general: Sources were T cells, B-cell-depleted T cells, or PBMCs; the material itself was cDNA or gDNA.

In this sample, this clone turned up once. Per the original data handling: Using reference gene primer amplification, nucleated cell counts were estimated. Measured with immunoSEQ multiplex PCR; TCRdb has only the in-frame clones, and not every one. That table supplies the V and J calls and clone size; D and trimming were determined from the DNA. The profile shows around 230,000 clones, about 87% of them singletons. Participant age was roughly 18 to 100 years, and participants resided in around 24 US areas. Germline values: CDR1 MNHEY, CDR2 SMNVEV (reference sequence). This CDR3 has 14 amino acids. Trimming pared 7 bases from V and 1 base from J, leaving 13 bases between.

The chain couples TRBV27 to TRBJ1-1; unclear D gene. This TCR derives from a man aged 18-30 years with acute COVID-19. The sample taken for sequencing was PBMCs or T cells enriched from blood (not recorded which). CDR3 nucleotides: TGTGCCAGCACCTCACCCACAGAGAACACTGAAGCTTTCTTT. It encodes CASTSPTENTEAFF.